Here is one T cell receptor beta chain with its context. Its antigen is as yet unknown. The sample's time point: week 23, last vaccination. Doses comprised 300 ug of mutant IDH1 20-mer peptide each, plus topical imiquimod. The source of the sample is a study of a mutant IDH1 vaccine in newly diagnosed glioma. Looking at the study overall: Scheduled for weeks 1, 3, 5, 7, 11, 15, 19 and 23, eight vaccinations were given to patients. Investigators started vaccination 4-6 weeks after radiotherapy alone, or with temozolomide cycles. Before enrollment, patients got radiotherapy alone, temozolomide alone, or mostly the combination.

Germline trimming cut 4 bases from V and 8 bases from J; bases unmatched to any gene: 7. This CDR3 is built from 14 residues. Germline CDR1 LGHNA, CDR2 YSLEER. Some clones are missing from TCRdb's copy, which holds only in-frame ones; the method was immunoSEQ multiplex PCR. The data contain about 41,000 clones, under 80% of them singletons. The sequence was collected from a woman between 35 and 50 years old with glioma. Some clones in this sample may be carry-over from other donors' samples. The V and J genes are TRBV4-3 and TRBJ1-2; 10 bases are shared with TRBD1. This sample comprised PBMCs, obtained from a glioma patient whose treatment included an IDH1 peptide vaccine. The CDR3 loop reads CASSPGTGEVGYTF. CDR3 sequence (DNA): TGCGCCAGCAGCCCCGGGACAGGGGAAGTCGGCTACACCTTC.